This T cell receptor (beta chain) came from a study of tumor and adjacent non-tumor tissue in lung cancer. Whole-study context: There were around eleven adenocarcinoma, a couple of squamous cell carcinoma and 1 small cell lung cancer cases. Each sample yielded 4 million to 4.5 million productive TCRbeta reads on average. General observations from the study: Tumor repertoires had a smaller top 100 clone share than normal lung. Tumor tissue had significantly higher TCR diversity than normal lung.

The template was RNA from unsorted bulk tissue. The normal lung tissue was taken more than 3 cm from the tumor edge. The library came from three nested PCR rounds adapted from ARM-PCR protocols. MiXCR, applied by TCRdb to the multiplex PCR reads, yields one record per CDR3 protein. The table records more than 60,000 distinct CDR3 sequences, around 82% of them present only once. About this clonotype: Its target is unknown. The junction differs from germline at one of its ends, possibly a read error.

The germline V gene has CDR1 SSHAT and CDR2 FNYEAQ (reference sequence). CDR3 length equals 13 residues. The sequencing sample was made of distant non-tumor lung tissue. This receptor was taken from a man in his fifties or sixties with non-small cell lung cancer. The V call is TRBV7-7, the J call TRBJ1-1; possible D gene TRBD1, 5 bases. In nucleotides, the CDR3 is TGTGCTAGCAGCCAACAGGATCTGACTGAAGCTTTCTTT. Amino acid sequence: CASSQQDLTEAFF.